Below, one T cell receptor beta chain is given with its context. Its antigen is still unknown. This sample is part of a study of cytomegalovirus exposure and HLA in healthy donors. The CDR3 consists of 12 residues. Germline V gene sequence: CDR1 MDHEN, CDR2 SYDVKM. The V gene lost 8 bases and the J gene lost 7 bases, with 14 bases spanning the gap. Study-wide results and caveats: It was confirmed in vitro that three of the CMV-associated chains were specific for CMV antigens.

Primers for the PCR totalled 60 Vbeta and 13 Jbeta. Produced via immunoSEQ multiplex PCR; TCRdb's table is partial and in-frame only. The repertoire has over 150,000 clones, about 71% of them found once; the top ten carry over 2.5%. Sequencing input: PBMCs. The TCR originated in a woman aged 25-40 years in good health and CMV-seronegative. The chain links TRBV28 to TRBJ1-2; D unclear. CDR3 coding DNA: TGTGCCAGCGGAGACTGGAGGTCTGGCTACACCTTC. It codes for CASGDWRSGYTF.